This TCR beta chain originates from a study of control samples from healthy donors and cancer patients. This table comes from immunoSEQ multiplex PCR, and its TCRdb copy is limited to in-frame clones, with some not included. The profile shows about 170,000 clones, 91% of them singletons. This clone was seen only once. CDR3 length equals 13 residues. Germline CDR1 MDHEN, CDR2 SYDVKM. V was pared by 3 bases and J by 7 bases, with 12 bases between. Sequencing was done on a sample of blood. The V call is TRBV28, the J call TRBJ1-2; no clear D gene. This receptor was taken from a woman aged 30 to 39 in good health. Here the CDR3 reads CASSFIGVLGYTF. The CDR3 bases are TGTGCCAGCAGTTTCATCGGGGTTCTTGGCTACACCTTC.